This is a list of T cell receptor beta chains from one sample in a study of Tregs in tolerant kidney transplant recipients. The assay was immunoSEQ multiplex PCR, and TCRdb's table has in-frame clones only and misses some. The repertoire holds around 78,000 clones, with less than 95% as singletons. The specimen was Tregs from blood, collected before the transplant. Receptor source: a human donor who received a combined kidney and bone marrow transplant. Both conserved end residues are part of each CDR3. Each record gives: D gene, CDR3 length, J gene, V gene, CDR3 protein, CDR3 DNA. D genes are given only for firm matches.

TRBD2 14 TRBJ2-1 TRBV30 CAWQRLAGNNEQFF TGTGCCTGGCAAAGACTAGCGGGTAACAATGAGCAGTTCTTC
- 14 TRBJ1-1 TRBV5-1 CASSQPGWSTEAFF TGCGCCAGCAGCCAACCAGGGTGGTCCACTGAAGCTTTCTTT
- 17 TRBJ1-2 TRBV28 CASSSMSWAVILGGYTF TGTGCCAGCAGTTCTATGTCCTGGGCAGTCATCTTGGGAGGCTACACCTTC
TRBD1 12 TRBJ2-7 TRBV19 CASRDRAYEQYF TGTGCCAGCCGGGACAGGGCCTACGAGCAGTACTTC
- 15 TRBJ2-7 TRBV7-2 CASSPQTGPGYEQYF TGTGCCAGCAGCCCCCAGACGGGTCCGGGATACGAGCAGTACTTC
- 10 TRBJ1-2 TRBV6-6 CASIADGYTF TGTGCCAGCATAGCCGATGGCTACACCTTC
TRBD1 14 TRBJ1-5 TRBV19 CASSPRTGGQPQHF TGTGCCAGTAGCCCCCGGACAGGGGGCCAGCCCCAGCATTTT
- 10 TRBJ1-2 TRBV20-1 CSAPGDGYTF TGCAGTGCACCGGGGGATGGCTACACCTTC
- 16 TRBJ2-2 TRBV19 CASSAGRLWGTGELFF TGTGCCAGTAGTGCAGGACGGCTTTGGGGGACCGGGGAGCTGTTTTTT
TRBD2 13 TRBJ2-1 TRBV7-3 CASSSSGSSEQFF TGTGCCAGCAGCTCTAGCGGTTCGAGTGAGCAGTTCTTC
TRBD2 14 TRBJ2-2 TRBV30 CAWKLAGGTGELFF TGTGCCTGGAAACTAGCGGGAGGTACCGGGGAGCTGTTTTTT
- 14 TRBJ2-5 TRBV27 CASSLSQGGETQYF TGTGCCAGCAGTTTAAGCCAGGGCGGGGAGACCCAGTACTTC
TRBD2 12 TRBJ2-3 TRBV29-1 CSVDLGGDTQYF TGCAGCGTTGACCTCGGGGGGGATACGCAGTATTTT
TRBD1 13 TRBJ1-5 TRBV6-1 CATRQGIDQPQHF TGTGCCACCAGACAGGGCATTGATCAGCCCCAGCATTTT
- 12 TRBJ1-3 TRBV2 CASSESGNTIYF TGTGCCAGCAGTGAATCCGGAAACACCATATATTTT
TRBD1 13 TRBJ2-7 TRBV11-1 CASSRQGSGEQYF TGTGCCAGCAGCCGACAGGGTTCGGGCGAGCAGTACTTC
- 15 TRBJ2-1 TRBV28 CASSPGWGNYNEQFF TGTGCCAGCAGCCCAGGATGGGGGAACTACAATGAGCAGTTCTTC
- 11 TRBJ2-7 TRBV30 CASQGGREQYF TGTGCCTCACAGGGGGGGCGTGAGCAGTACTTC
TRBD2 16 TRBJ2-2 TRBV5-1 CASREPSGGGTGELFF TGCGCCAGCAGGGAACCTAGCGGCGGGGGGACCGGGGAGCTGTTTTTT
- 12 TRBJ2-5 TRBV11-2 CASSLDVETQYF TGTGCCAGCAGCTTGGATGTAGAGACCCAGTACTTC
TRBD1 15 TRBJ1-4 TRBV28 CASSRSDRGREKLFF TGTGCCAGCAGCCGGTCGGACAGGGGGCGAGAAAAACTGTTTTTT
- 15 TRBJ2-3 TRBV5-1 CASSPSTTLTDTQYF TGCGCCAGCAGCCCCTCGACGACCCTTACAGATACGCAGTATTTT
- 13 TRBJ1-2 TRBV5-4 CASSGDGNYGYTF TGTGCCAGCAGCGGGGACGGAAACTATGGCTACACCTTC
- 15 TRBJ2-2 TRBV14 CASSQALGKAGELFF TGTGCCAGCAGCCAAGCTCTGGGGAAGGCCGGGGAGCTGTTTTTT
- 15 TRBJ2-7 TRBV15 CATSTPRASGYEQYF TGTGCCACCAGCACGCCACGGGCGAGTGGCTACGAGCAGTACTTC
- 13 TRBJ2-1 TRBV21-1 CASSKQGHNEQFF TGTGCCAGCAGCAAACAGGGGCACAATGAGCAGTTCTTC
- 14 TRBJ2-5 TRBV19 CASSTGVEEETQYF TGTGCCAGTAGTACAGGGGTGGAGGAAGAGACCCAGTACTTC
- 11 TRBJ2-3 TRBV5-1 CASSESNTQYF TGCGCCAGCAGTGAGTCCAACACGCAGTATTTT
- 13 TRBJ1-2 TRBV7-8 CASSLNQGRSYTF TGTGCCAGCAGCTTAAATCAGGGCCGGAGCTACACCTTC